This TCR beta chain was identified in a study of shared clonotypes between healthy human individuals. Findings and caveats of the study: Naive CD4 clonotypes overlapped across a handful of donors at around 5%. What naive subsets generally showed was a larger estimated richness than memory subsets showed.

About this clone: The antigen is not known.

Libraries were prepared by immunoSEQ multiplex PCR; TCRdb keeps only in-frame clonotypes and omits some of them. This table has about 2 million clones, 85% to 95% appearing once. The CDR3 extends over 12 amino acids. The germline CDR1 and CDR2 sequences are GTSNPN and SVGIG (reference sequence). Losses at the gene ends were 6 bases for V and 4 bases for J; bases not matched to a gene: 5. The chain recombines TRBV30 with TRBJ2-7, with TRBD1 identical over 8 bases. This receptor was identified in a man aged 18 to 29 in good health. Sequencing was carried out using naive CD4+ T cells sorted from blood. The subset was: CD45RA+ positively selected. CDR3 nucleotide sequence: TGTGCCTGCTCGACAGGGGAGTACGAGCAGTACTTC. It encodes CACSTGEYEQYF.